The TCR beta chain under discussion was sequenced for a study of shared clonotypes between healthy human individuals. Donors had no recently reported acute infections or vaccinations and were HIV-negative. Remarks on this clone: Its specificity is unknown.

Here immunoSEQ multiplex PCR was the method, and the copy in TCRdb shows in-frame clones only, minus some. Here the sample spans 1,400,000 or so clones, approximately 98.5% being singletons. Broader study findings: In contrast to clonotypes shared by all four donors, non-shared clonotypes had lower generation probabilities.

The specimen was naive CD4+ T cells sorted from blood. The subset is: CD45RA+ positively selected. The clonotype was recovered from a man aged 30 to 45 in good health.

The CDR3 reads CSVEVAGSYNEQFF. The CDR3 DNA is TGCAGCGTTGAAGTTGCGGGCTCCTACAATGAGCAGTTCTTC. The J gene is TRBJ2-1, the V gene TRBV29-1; D may be TRBD2 (5 bases). With 1 base removed from V and 0 bases from J, the gap between germline ends came to 7 bases. The germline gives CDR1 SQVTM, CDR2 ANQGSEA. The CDR3 runs 14 residues.